This T cell receptor beta chain is from a study of radiation and T cells in renal cell carcinoma (TCRdb year 2020). Concerning the study at large: In total, 53 samples underwent TCR beta sequencing: around 25 tumors plus 27 peripheral blood samples. Across all 55 or so samples, 4 million to 5 million unique CDR3 nucleotide sequences encoding over 2.5 million unique CDR3 amino acid sequences were identified. Findings and caveats that apply to the study as a whole: Because only small tumor regions of 0.8 to 1 g were available, the study did not capture intratumoral heterogeneity. Irradiated tumors contained more dominant CDR3 motifs, and these motifs occupied a larger share of the repertoire than in control tumors. Effects of radiation dose or scheduling on the TCR repertoire could not be addressed with the single-armed trial design. In blood, the top tumor clonotypes increased between baseline and 2 weeks post-radiation and then shrank by 4 weeks, which suggests that tumor-resident clones expanded only transiently. No pretreatment tumor biopsies were available, so the baseline intratumoral presence of clonotypes could not be determined. Irradiated tumors showed higher TCR clonality than controls, with the top 100 clonotypes averaging around 50% of the repertoire versus roughly 40% in nephrectomy-only tumors.

The immunoSEQ kit was used, according to the manufacturer's recommendations, to generate TCR beta libraries from genomic DNA. To prepare the libraries, a first multiplex PCR with proprietary primers was run, followed by a second PCR that added unique barcodes, and a bead cleanup was done after each round. Each sample batch included a kit-provided positive control reaction and a negative control reaction. The final libraries were assessed on an Agilent 4200 TapeStation D1000 ScreenTape, pooled by volume, and quantified by qPCR. Sequencing was performed on an Illumina NextSeq500 using a MidOutput 150-cycle cartridge, with 156 Read1 cycles, 15 Index1 cycles, and the kit custom primers. The pooled library was loaded at about 1 pM, with a roughly 19% PhiX control spiked in. The original pipeline was this. Vendor-processed data were analyzed in R, with a clonotype defined as all T cells sharing the same CDR3 nucleotide sequence. In the clone abundance analyses, frequencies in each sample were normalized to that sample's 10,000 most abundant clones. Public T cell clones, which averaged fewer than five per sample, were excluded before analysis. ImmunoMap was used for dominant motif analysis with the PAM10 matrix, a gap penalty of 30, and a homology threshold of 0.3, and any motif reaching a cumulative frequency of at least 0.01 was considered dominant. An abundance difference of at least 32-fold between compartments was the criterion for calling clonotypes tumor-enriched or baseline blood-enriched. Tumor-blood repertoire similarity was measured with the Baroni-Urbani and Buser coefficient, and groups were compared using two-tailed Wilcoxon tests in R. The table was pulled from immuneACCESS by TCRdb, which kept in-frame rearrangements only. Such tables lose some clones; where checked, under half of the loss comes from unresolved V genes, and the rest has no known cause. V, J and clone size are taken as reported in that table, and D and trimming were inferred from the DNA itself. The sample records 10,000 to 15,000 clones, 30% to 35% of which are singletons. The ten biggest clones cover less than 20% of the sample.

Details on this clone: It lacks a known antigen. No much larger clone exists at a distance of one base, and base qualities are not known.

Taken with the paper, the label for time point translates to: tumor resected at nephrectomy. What this sample's treatment or condition label stands for: 15 Gy SBRT to primary tumor, nephrectomy 4 weeks later. Samples were obtained from a clinical trial, in which 15 Gy stereotactic body radiation therapy was delivered to primary renal cell carcinomas and nephrectomy was performed 4 weeks later. Every patient's renal cell carcinoma showed clear cell pathology. The tumors were dissociated mechanically, digested with collagenase/hyaluronidase at 37 degrees C, processed in gentleMACS C tubes, and kept in liquid nitrogen. Genomic DNA for TCR sequencing was prepared using the QIAamp DNA Blood Mini Kit (Qiagen). Samples were included in the analyses only if all quality control checks were passed. Including the terminal cysteine and phenylalanine, the CDR3 comprises 15 residues. CDR3 DNA only is kept here, 45 bases in frame from base 1. V loses 4 bases, J loses 0 bases, and the germline ends lie 7 bases apart. Reading the germline V gene (reference sequence) gives CDR1 LNHNV and CDR2 YYDKDF.

The specimen was tumor tissue, collected from a patient whose treatment included radiotherapy and nephrectomy. In this chain, TRBV15 is recombined with TRBJ2-6, with the D gene call left open. The TCR comes from a man aged 55 to 70 with renal cell carcinoma. The CDR3 reads CATSTHSSGANVLTF. At the DNA level, the sequence is TGTGCCACCAGCACCCATAGCTCTGGGGCCAACGTCCTGACTTTC.